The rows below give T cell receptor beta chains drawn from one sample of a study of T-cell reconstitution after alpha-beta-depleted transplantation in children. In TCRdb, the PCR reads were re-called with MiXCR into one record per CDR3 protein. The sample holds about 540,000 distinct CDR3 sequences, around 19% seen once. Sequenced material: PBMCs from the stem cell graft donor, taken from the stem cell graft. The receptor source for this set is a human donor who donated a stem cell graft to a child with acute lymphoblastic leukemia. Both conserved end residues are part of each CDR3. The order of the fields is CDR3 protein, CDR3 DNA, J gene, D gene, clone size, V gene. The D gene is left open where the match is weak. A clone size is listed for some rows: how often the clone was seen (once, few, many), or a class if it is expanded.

CDR3aa: CASRGLGVDTGELFF; CDR3nt: TGTGCCAGCAGAGGATTGGGCGTCGACACCGGGGAGCTGTTTTTT; j_gene: TRBJ2-2; d_gene: NA; abundance: NA; v_gene: TRBV6-1
CDR3aa: CASSVESVAGPDYNEQFF; CDR3nt: TGTGCCAGCAGCGTAGAATCGGTAGCGGGGCCCGACTACAATGAGCAGTTCTTC; j_gene: TRBJ2-1; d_gene: TRBD2; abundance: NA; v_gene: TRBV9
CDR3aa: CSAKRTGGPLYEQYF; CDR3nt: TGCAGTGCCAAACGGACGGGAGGGCCCCTCTACGAGCAGTACTTC; j_gene: TRBJ2-7; d_gene: TRBD2; abundance: NA; v_gene: TRBV20-1
CDR3aa: CASSFVAESSYNEQFF; CDR3nt: TGTGCCAGCAGCTTCGTGGCAGAGAGCTCCTACAATGAGCAGTTCTTC; j_gene: TRBJ2-1; d_gene: NA; abundance: few; v_gene: TRBV5-6
CDR3aa: CASSLRGVGTDTQYF; CDR3nt: TGCGCCAGCAGCTTGAGGGGAGTTGGCACAGATACGCAGTATTTT; j_gene: TRBJ2-3; d_gene: NA; abundance: few; v_gene: TRBV5-1
CDR3aa: CATSRGLESTDTQYF; CDR3nt: TGTGCCACCAGCAGAGGATTGGAGAGCACAGATACGCAGTATTTT; j_gene: TRBJ2-3; d_gene: NA; abundance: few; v_gene: TRBV15
CDR3aa: CASSLFRGSSSYEQYF; CDR3nt: TGTGCCAGCAGCTTGTTCCGCGGGTCGAGCTCCTACGAGCAGTACTTC; j_gene: TRBJ2-7; d_gene: NA; abundance: few; v_gene: TRBV11-2
CDR3aa: CASTLGPRTGGYTF; CDR3nt: TGTGCCAGCACTTTGGGACCCCGGACAGGCGGCTACACCTTC; j_gene: TRBJ1-2; d_gene: TRBD1; abundance: few; v_gene: TRBV5-6
CDR3aa: CASSPEAKNIQYF; CDR3nt: TGTGCCAGCAGCCCCGAAGCCAAAAACATTCAGTACTTC; j_gene: TRBJ2-4; d_gene: NA; abundance: few; v_gene: TRBV7-9
CDR3aa: CATRSGALSGELFF; CDR3nt: TGTGCCACCCGTTCCGGGGCCCTCTCCGGGGAGCTGTTTTTT; j_gene: TRBJ2-2; d_gene: NA; abundance: NA; v_gene: TRBV24-1
CDR3aa: CASSPMRVSNQPQHF; CDR3nt: TGTGCCAGCAGCCCGATGCGAGTTAGCAATCAGCCCCAGCATTTT; j_gene: TRBJ1-5; d_gene: NA; abundance: few; v_gene: TRBV7-8
CDR3aa: CASSDGVRQETQYF; CDR3nt: TGTGCCAGCAGCGACGGGGTCCGCCAAGAGACCCAGTACTTC; j_gene: TRBJ2-5; d_gene: NA; abundance: few; v_gene: TRBV6-1
CDR3aa: CASSRGSGRGNEQFF; CDR3nt: TGTGCCAGCAGCCGCGGGAGCGGGAGAGGGAATGAGCAGTTCTTC; j_gene: TRBJ2-1; d_gene: TRBD2; abundance: few; v_gene: TRBV6-2/TRBV6-3
CDR3aa: CASSLQKNTEAFF; CDR3nt: TGTGCCAGCAGTTTGCAGAAGAACACTGAAGCTTTCTTT; j_gene: TRBJ1-1; d_gene: NA; abundance: many; v_gene: TRBV12-3/TRBV12-4
CDR3aa: CASSQDLSGWGSYNEQFF; CDR3nt: TGTGCCAGCAGCCAAGACTTAAGCGGATGGGGCTCCTACAATGAGCAGTTCTTC; j_gene: TRBJ2-1; d_gene: NA; abundance: NA; v_gene: TRBV14
CDR3aa: CASSLTYGSNEQFF; CDR3nt: TGTGCCAGCAGCTTAACGTATGGGAGCAATGAGCAGTTCTTC; j_gene: TRBJ2-1; d_gene: NA; abundance: few; v_gene: TRBV7-3
CDR3aa: CSVDLRGAGELFF; CDR3nt: TGCAGCGTTGATTTACGGGGGGCCGGGGAGCTGTTTTTT; j_gene: TRBJ2-2; d_gene: TRBD2; abundance: NA; v_gene: TRBV29-1
CDR3aa: CSARDPRTDTQYF; CDR3nt: TGCAGTGCTAGAGACCCCCGCACAGATACGCAGTATTTT; j_gene: TRBJ2-3; d_gene: NA; abundance: few; v_gene: TRBV20-1
CDR3aa: CASSPRSLDSYNEQFF; CDR3nt: TGCGCCAGCAGCCCCAGATCACTAGACTCCTACAATGAGCAGTTCTTC; j_gene: TRBJ2-1; d_gene: NA; abundance: NA; v_gene: TRBV5-1
CDR3aa: CASSQPGQKSYNEQFF; CDR3nt: TGCGCCAGCAGCCAACCGGGACAGAAAAGCTACAATGAGCAGTTCTTC; j_gene: TRBJ2-1; d_gene: TRBD1; abundance: few; v_gene: TRBV4-1
CDR3aa: CATAETSAQETQYF; CDR3nt: TGTGCCACCGCCGAAACTAGCGCCCAAGAGACCCAGTACTTC; j_gene: TRBJ2-5; d_gene: TRBD2; abundance: few; v_gene: TRBV10-3
CDR3aa: CSARGPSRSGNTIYF; CDR3nt: TGCAGTGCTAGAGGGCCCTCGCGCTCTGGAAACACCATATATTTT; j_gene: TRBJ1-3; d_gene: NA; abundance: NA; v_gene: TRBV20-1
CDR3aa: CSVAEDTRGFDEQFF; CDR3nt: TGCAGCGTTGCGGAGGACACTAGAGGGTTCGATGAGCAGTTCTTC; j_gene: TRBJ2-1; d_gene: NA; abundance: NA; v_gene: TRBV29-1
CDR3aa: CASSEGYQGVSNQPQHF; CDR3nt: TGTGCCAGCAGTGAAGGGTACCAGGGGGTAAGCAATCAGCCCCAGCATTTT; j_gene: TRBJ1-5; d_gene: TRBD1; abundance: few; v_gene: TRBV6-1
CDR3aa: CASSLRIGIGGELFF; CDR3nt: TGTGCCAGCAGCTTGAGGATCGGGATCGGCGGGGAGCTGTTTTTT; j_gene: TRBJ2-2; d_gene: NA; abundance: NA; v_gene: TRBV5-5
CDR3aa: CSGTSNEQFF; CDR3nt: TGCAGCGGGACTAGCAATGAGCAGTTCTTC; j_gene: TRBJ2-1; d_gene: TRBD2; abundance: few; v_gene: TRBV29-1
CDR3aa: CSAEQGMAGYTF; CDR3nt: TGCAGCGCCGAACAGGGAATGGCGGGCTACACCTTC; j_gene: TRBJ1-2; d_gene: NA; abundance: NA; v_gene: TRBV29-1
CDR3aa: CASSSMGGRVYNEQFF; CDR3nt: TGCGCCAGCAGCTCCATGGGCGGGAGGGTATACAATGAGCAGTTCTTC; j_gene: TRBJ2-1; d_gene: TRBD2; abundance: NA; v_gene: TRBV5-1
CDR3aa: CASSFFSGTGWYYEQYF; CDR3nt: TGTGCCAGCAGTTTTTTTTCCGGTACAGGGTGGTACTACGAGCAGTACTTC; j_gene: TRBJ2-7; d_gene: NA; abundance: few; v_gene: TRBV7-8
CDR3aa: CASSLVAQKVNEQFF; CDR3nt: TGCGCCAGCAGCTTGGTGGCGCAGAAAGTGAATGAGCAGTTCTTC; j_gene: TRBJ2-1; d_gene: NA; abundance: few; v_gene: TRBV5-1
CDR3aa: CASSVAGTVNNEQFF; CDR3nt: TGTGCCAGCAGCGTAGCCGGGACAGTCAACAATGAGCAGTTCTTC; j_gene: TRBJ2-1; d_gene: TRBD1; abundance: NA; v_gene: TRBV9
CDR3aa: CASSNIQGMNTEAFF; CDR3nt: TGTGCCAGCAGTAACATACAGGGGATGAACACTGAAGCTTTCTTT; j_gene: TRBJ1-1; d_gene: TRBD1; abundance: few; v_gene: TRBV14
CDR3aa: CSANRRDRTYEQYF; CDR3nt: TGCAGTGCTAACCGCCGGGACAGAACCTACGAGCAGTACTTC; j_gene: TRBJ2-7; d_gene: TRBD1; abundance: NA; v_gene: TRBV20-1
CDR3aa: CASSQEREGMADTQYF; CDR3nt: TGTGCCAGCAGCCAAGAAAGGGAGGGGATGGCCGATACGCAGTATTTT; j_gene: TRBJ2-3; d_gene: TRBD2; abundance: few; v_gene: TRBV14
CDR3aa: CASSRTSGGSGNTIYF; CDR3nt: TGTGCCAGCAGTCGGACTTCAGGGGGCTCTGGAAACACCATATATTTT; j_gene: TRBJ1-3; d_gene: TRBD1; abundance: few; v_gene: TRBV12-3/TRBV12-4
CDR3aa: CASSFSRGSRELFF; CDR3nt: TGTGCCAGCAGTTTCAGTAGGGGGAGCAGGGAGCTGTTTTTT; j_gene: TRBJ2-2; d_gene: NA; abundance: NA; v_gene: TRBV27
CDR3aa: CASSLDDGTSGSPNTGELFF; CDR3nt: TGTGCCAGCAGTTTAGATGACGGGACTAGCGGTTCCCCGAACACCGGGGAGCTGTTTTTT; j_gene: TRBJ2-2; d_gene: TRBD2; abundance: NA; v_gene: TRBV12-3/TRBV12-4
CDR3aa: CASSQLPYTEAFF; CDR3nt: TGTGCCAGCAGCCAACTCCCGTACACTGAAGCTTTCTTT; j_gene: TRBJ1-1; d_gene: NA; abundance: few; v_gene: TRBV3-1
CDR3aa: CASSLLAALQETQYF; CDR3nt: TGCGCCAGCAGTCTACTAGCGGCCTTACAAGAGACCCAGTACTTC; j_gene: TRBJ2-5; d_gene: TRBD2; abundance: NA; v_gene: TRBV5-1
CDR3aa: CSVNGLGTEAFF; CDR3nt: TGCAGCGTTAACGGCCTGGGGACTGAAGCTTTCTTT; j_gene: TRBJ1-1; d_gene: NA; abundance: NA; v_gene: TRBV29-1
CDR3aa: CATSHHPGQGAYDTQYF; CDR3nt: TGTGCCACCAGTCATCACCCGGGACAGGGGGCATATGATACGCAGTATTTT; j_gene: TRBJ2-3; d_gene: TRBD1; abundance: few; v_gene: TRBV24-1
CDR3aa: CSAWDVPPTGSAFF; CDR3nt: TGCAGCGCGTGGGACGTACCTCCTACGGGGAGTGCTTTCTTT; j_gene: TRBJ1-1; d_gene: NA; abundance: few; v_gene: TRBV29-1
CDR3aa: CASSPGGGSSYNEQFF; CDR3nt: TGTGCCAGCAGCCCAGGTGGCGGGAGTTCCTACAATGAGCAGTTCTTC; j_gene: TRBJ2-1; d_gene: TRBD2; abundance: many; v_gene: TRBV9
CDR3aa: CASSEGSSGLAGWNEQFF; CDR3nt: TGTGCCAGCAGTGAAGGGTCCTCGGGACTAGCGGGATGGAATGAGCAGTTCTTC; j_gene: TRBJ2-1; d_gene: TRBD2; abundance: few; v_gene: TRBV25-1
CDR3aa: CASSEGGGAGKKLETQYF; CDR3nt: TGTGCCAGCAGTGAAGGGGGAGGGGCGGGGAAGAAGTTGGAGACCCAGTACTTC; j_gene: TRBJ2-5; d_gene: TRBD2; abundance: NA; v_gene: TRBV2
CDR3aa: CASSYSLGVGNYGYTF; CDR3nt: TGTGCCAGCAGTTACTCGTTGGGGGTCGGGAACTATGGCTACACCTTC; j_gene: TRBJ1-2; d_gene: NA; abundance: few; v_gene: TRBV6-5
CDR3aa: CASSPGWGGPYNEQFF; CDR3nt: TGTGCCAGCAGCCCAGGATGGGGCGGACCTTACAATGAGCAGTTCTTC; j_gene: TRBJ2-1; d_gene: NA; abundance: NA; v_gene: TRBV7-9
CDR3aa: CASSLSGQSSYNEQFF; CDR3nt: TGTGCCAGCAGTTTATCGGGACAGAGCTCCTACAATGAGCAGTTCTTC; j_gene: TRBJ2-1; d_gene: TRBD1; abundance: few; v_gene: TRBV27
CDR3aa: CSADSGRATYEQYF; CDR3nt: TGCAGTGCAGATAGCGGGAGGGCCACCTACGAGCAGTACTTC; j_gene: TRBJ2-7; d_gene: TRBD2; abundance: few; v_gene: TRBV20-1
CDR3aa: CASSQGAPLGMNTEAFF; CDR3nt: TGCGCCAGCAGCCAAGGGGCCCCTCTAGGTATGAACACTGAAGCTTTCTTT; j_gene: TRBJ1-1; d_gene: NA; abundance: NA; v_gene: TRBV4-1
CDR3aa: CASRSDKYYNKQFF; CDR3nt: TGTGCCAGCAGGTCTGACAAATACTACAATAAGCAGTTCTTC; j_gene: TRBJ2-1; d_gene: NA; abundance: NA; v_gene: TRBV12-3/TRBV12-4
CDR3aa: CASGQGAGTEAFF; CDR3nt: TGTGCCAGCGGGCAGGGGGCTGGCACTGAAGCTTTCTTT; j_gene: TRBJ1-1; d_gene: TRBD1; abundance: few; v_gene: TRBV27
CDR3aa: CASSQDGGSGNTIYF; CDR3nt: TGTGCCAGCAGTCAAGATGGGGGCTCTGGAAACACCATATATTTT; j_gene: TRBJ1-3; d_gene: NA; abundance: once; v_gene: TRBV27
CDR3aa: CASSLGLSGANVLTF; CDR3nt: TGTGCCAGCAGCTTGGGGCTCTCTGGGGCCAACGTCCTGACTTTC; j_gene: TRBJ2-6; d_gene: NA; abundance: NA; v_gene: TRBV5-6